Listed below are T cell receptor beta chains from one sample, sequenced in a study of blood T cell repertoires in COVID-19. Some clones are missing from TCRdb's copy, which holds only in-frame ones; the method was immunoSEQ multiplex PCR. The table lists fewer than 200,000 clones, less than 85% of them singletons. Sequences were obtained from PBMCs or T cells enriched from blood (not recorded which). These receptors all stem from a woman in her forties or fifties who had recovered from COVID-19. Both conserved end residues are part of each CDR3. The D gene is left open where the match is weak.

D: NA
J: TRBJ1-4
V: TRBV30
DNA: TGTGCCTGGACCGGACAGACTAATGAAAAACTGTTTTTT
CDR3: CAWTGQTNEKLFF

D: NA
J: TRBJ1-1
V: TRBV6-4
DNA: TGTGCCAGCAGTGACTCTTTGATGGACACCGATGAACTGAACACTGAAGCTTTCTTT
CDR3: CASSDSLMDTDELNTEAFF

D: NA
J: TRBJ1-1
V: TRBV19
DNA: TGTGCCAGTAGTATTACCCCGACAGTGAACACTGAAGCTTTCTTT
CDR3: CASSITPTVNTEAFF

D: NA
J: TRBJ1-4
V: TRBV11-2
DNA: TGTGCCAGCAGCACCCGTGGGGGGTCTAATGAAAAACTGTTTTTT
CDR3: CASSTRGGSNEKLFF

D: TRBD2
J: TRBJ2-1
V: TRBV27
DNA: TGTGCCAGCAGTCCTCAATTGACTAGCGAGGTTTCTAAGGAGCAGTTCTTC
CDR3: CASSPQLTSEVSKEQFF

D: NA
J: TRBJ1-4
V: TRBV7-9
DNA: TGTGCCAGCAGCCTGGCAGGCCTTAATGAAAAACTGTTTTTT
CDR3: CASSLAGLNEKLFF

D: TRBD1
J: TRBJ1-6
V: TRBV15
DNA: TGTGCCACCAGCAGTAAACAGGGGGATTCACCCCTCCACTTT
CDR3: CATSSKQGDSPLHF

D: TRBD1
J: TRBJ1-2
V: TRBV6-1
DNA: TGTGCCAGCAGTGAGGACAGGGGGACTGGGGGCTACACCTTC
CDR3: CASSEDRGTGGYTF

D: NA
J: TRBJ1-2
V: TRBV4-2
DNA: TGTGCCAGCAGCGCTTCAACAGTGACCTATGGCTACACCTTC
CDR3: CASSASTVTYGYTF

D: TRBD1
J: TRBJ1-5
V: TRBV27
DNA: TGTGCCAGCAGTTTCGGCGGGACAGGGGGTCAGCCCCAGCATTTT
CDR3: CASSFGGTGGQPQHF

D: TRBD2
J: TRBJ2-3
V: TRBV4-3
DNA: TGCGCCAGCAGCCAAGATCCCGGGAGGGCCGCAGATACGCAGTATTTT
CDR3: CASSQDPGRAADTQYF

D: TRBD1
J: TRBJ1-5
V: TRBV2
DNA: TGTGCCAGCAGGATAACCGGGACAGGGGAGAAGCCCCAGCATTTT
CDR3: CASRITGTGEKPQHF

D: TRBD2
J: TRBJ2-5
V: TRBV5-6
DNA: TGTGCCAGCAGCTTGAAGGTGGGAGGGCCGAGGGAGACCCAGTACTTC
CDR3: CASSLKVGGPRETQYF

D: TRBD1
J: TRBJ2-3
V: TRBV11-2
DNA: TGTGCCAGCGGGACAGGGGACGCAGATACGCAGTATTTT
CDR3: CASGTGDADTQYF

D: TRBD1
J: TRBJ2-4
V: TRBV6-6
DNA: TGTGCCAGCAGTGGGACAGGGGGAGACATTCAGTACTTC
CDR3: CASSGTGGDIQYF

D: TRBD1
J: TRBJ2-5
V: TRBV7-3
DNA: TGTGCCAGCAGCCCCTCGGGACAGGGGGTAGAGGAGACCCAGTACTTC
CDR3: CASSPSGQGVEETQYF

D: NA
J: TRBJ2-2
V: TRBV18
DNA: TGTGCCAGCTCACCCCAATCGAACAGGGCCGGGGAGCTGTTTTTT
CDR3: CASSPQSNRAGELFF

D: NA
J: TRBJ1-2
V: TRBV6-4
DNA: TGTGCCAGCAGTGATGCAGGTCGGGGCTACACCTTC
CDR3: CASSDAGRGYTF